This TCR beta chain stems from a study of beta chain features in type 1 diabetes. All of the isolated RNA was reverse transcribed, so expressed TCRB transcripts were sequenced. Method: immunoSEQ multiplex PCR; TCRdb's copy keeps in-frame clones and lacks some. The table includes 38,000 or so clones, around 64% detected once. This sequence originates from a woman in her twenties or thirties in good health. Sequencing was done on a sample of Tregs from blood.

Here the CDR3 reads CSVIPGTGGGYNEQFF. The CDR3 DNA sequence: TGCAGCGTGATCCCCGGGACAGGGGGCGGCTACAATGAGCAGTTCTTC. J is TRBJ2-1 and V is TRBV29-1; TRBD1 matches at 12 bases. Looked up from germline, CDR1 is SQVTM and CDR2 is ANQGSEA. The CDR3 runs to 16 residues. J gave up 3 bases and V 6 bases, and 9 bases lay outside the gene matches.